This T cell receptor beta chain was recorded in a study of breast tumors, draining lymph nodes, adjacent tissues. Study-level results: Tumor and nontumor repertoires were significantly more similar in luminal-like than in basal-like breast cancer.

MiXCR, run by TCRdb on the multiplex PCR reads, gives a single entry per CDR3 protein. This table holds over 10,000 distinct CDR3 sequences, around three fifths found once. A remark on this clonotype: Its antigen is currently unknown.

In germline, CDR1 is SGHDN, CDR2 FVKESK. CDR3 size: 15 residues. The V gene end was trimmed by 1 base and the J gene end by 7 bases; junction bases not matched to a gene: 3. This TCR was sampled from a female donor with breast cancer. Some clones in this sample may be carry-over from other donors' samples. This chain joins TRBV14 and TRBJ1-6; 8 bases agree with TRBD1. The sample taken for sequencing was tumor-adjacent breast tissue. CDR3 coding DNA: TGTGCCAGCAGCCAAGCAGGGGGCCTCAATTCACCCCTCCACTTT. Its translation is CASSQAGGLNSPLHF.